The 21 T cell receptor beta chains below all came from one sample that was sequenced in a study of Tregs in tolerant kidney transplant recipients. The method was immunoSEQ multiplex PCR; TCRdb's version includes in-frame clones alone and lacks a portion of them. Seen here are hundreds of thousands of clones, around 81% observed once, and the top ten hold about 0.58%. Material for sequencing was CD4+ T cells from blood. Every receptor here comes from a human donor in good health.

This chain uses TRBV18 with TRBJ2-1; D uncertain. V dropped 4 bases and J dropped 5 bases, with 9 bases sitting between them. The CDR3 contains 13 residues. Germline-derived CDR1 and CDR2 are KGHSH and LQKENI. CDR3 sequence reads: CASSQNRDNEQFF. The CDR3 DNA follows: TGTGCCAGCTCACAAAACCGGGACAATGAGCAGTTCTTC.

This clone was observed a few times. J is TRBJ2-3 and V is TRBV10-3; D possibly corresponds to TRBD1 (5 bases). Trimming pared 8 bases from V and 6 bases from J, leaving 9 bases between. The CDR3 is 11 amino acids. CDR1 and CDR2 from the germline V gene are ENHRY and SYGVKD. This chain's CDR3 is CAIGAVDTQYF. DNA for the CDR3: TGTGCCATCGGGGCGGTGGATACGCAGTATTTT.

About this clone itself: Within the sample, other DNA sequences also encode this same CDR3. The V call is TRBV9, the J call TRBJ2-3; D not resolved. V lost 0 bases to trimming and J lost 0 bases, with 2 bases between them. The CDR3 is 13 amino acids. Germline assignment: CDR1 SGDLS and CDR2 YYNGEE. The chain's CDR3 is CASSVASTDTQYF. DNA for the CDR3: TGTGCCAGCAGCGTAGCGAGCACAGATACGCAGTATTTT. The full variable domain, in which reference TRBV9 and TRBJ2-3 provide the parts outside the CDR3, is DSGVTQTPKHLITATGQRVTLRCSPRSGDLSVYWYQQSLDQGLQFLIQYYNGEERAKGNILERFSAQQFPDLHSELNLSSLELGDSALYFCASSVASTDTQYFGPGTRLTVL.

The V and J genes are TRBV7-2 and TRBJ2-5; D is perhaps TRBD2 (5 bases). With 3 bases removed from V and 2 bases from J, the gap between germline ends came to 13 bases. This CDR3 spans 15 amino acids. Germline CDR1 SGHTA, CDR2 FQGNSA. CDR3: CASSFQRTRQETQYF. In nucleotides, the CDR3 is TGTGCCAGCAGCTTCCAGCGGACGAGGCAAGAGACCCAGTACTTC.

This clone was counted a few times. This chain joins TRBV5-1 and TRBJ1-2, with D unclear. The CDR3 consists of 11 residues. Trimming left V 0 bases short and J 6 bases short, with 3 bases between. CDR1 and CDR2 (germline): SGHRS, YFSETQ. CDR3 residues: CASSLGHGYTF. The CDR3, as DNA: TGCGCCAGCAGCTTGGGTCATGGCTACACCTTC.

This clone came up a few times. V and J are TRBV5-1 and TRBJ2-5, with 10 bases fitting TRBD2. With 0 bases clipped from V and 5 bases from J, the junction kept 16 bases outside the gene matches. There are 19 residues in the CDR3. Germline lookup yields CDR1 SGHRS and CDR2 YFSETQ. The CDR3, as DNA: TGCGCCAGCAGCTTGGTGGCTAGCGGGGGCCGTAAGTGGACGGAGACCCAGTACTTC. It specifies CASSLVASGGRKWTETQYF. Variable domain in full (rest from reference TRBV5-1 and TRBJ2-5): KAGVTQTPRYLIKTRGQQVTLSCSPISGHRSVSWYQQTPGQGLQFLFEYFSETQRNKGNFPGRFSGRQFSNSRSEMNVSTLELGDSALYLCASSLVASGGRKWTETQYFGPGTRLLVL.

Concerning this clone itself: Within the sample, other DNA sequences also encode this same CDR3. The chain uses TRBV6-5 and TRBJ2-7, with D maybe TRBD2 (5 bases). The CDR3 consists of 15 residues. Germline lookup yields CDR1 MNHEY and CDR2 SVGAGI. Trimming took off 6 bases at V and 3 bases at J, with 18 bases between the two ends. CDR3 sequence reads: CASRPGLAGVYEQYF. The DNA for the CDR3 is TGTGCCAGCAGACCCGGACTGGCGGGCGTCTACGAGCAGTACTTC.

This chain uses TRBV7-6 with TRBJ2-3; 8 positions match TRBD2. J lost 1 base, V lost 5 bases, and 5 bases had no gene match. The germline V gene has CDR1 SGHVS and CDR2 FNYEAQ. The CDR3 extends over 15 amino acids. CDR3 residues: CASSAGLVRTDTQYF. The DNA of the CDR3 is TGTGCCAGCAGCGCGGGACTAGTGCGCACAGATACGCAGTATTTT.

The rearrangement links TRBV10-1 to TRBJ1-4; D may be TRBD1 (5 bases). Trimming pared 8 bases from V and 5 bases from J, leaving 24 bases between. This CDR3 is built from 17 residues. CDR1 and CDR2 from the germline V gene are WNHNN and SYGVQD (reference sequence). CDR3: CASGRGGERSRNEKLFF. In nucleotides, the CDR3 is TGCGCCAGCGGCCGCGGGGGGGAGAGGTCGAGGAATGAAAAACTGTTTTTT.

V gene TRBV4-2 combines with J gene TRBJ2-1; 13 bases map to TRBD2. The trim removed 1 base at V and 10 bases at J, leaving 4 bases unmatched. Germline CDR1 and CDR2: LGHNA and YNFKEQ. CDR3 length: 15 amino acids. CDR3 protein: CASSQGTSGRDEQFF. Written as DNA, the CDR3 is TGTGCCAGCAGCCAAGGGACTAGCGGGAGAGACGAGCAGTTCTTC.

On this clone itself: Other DNA sequences of this sample code for an identical CDR3. The V and J genes are TRBV18 and TRBJ1-5; D not certain. The CDR3 runs to 13 residues. Germline CDR1 is KGHSH and CDR2 is LQKENI. Trimming stripped 2 bases from V and 2 bases from J, with 4 bases between. The CDR3 sequence is CASSPAGNQPQHF. The CDR3 DNA is TGTGCCAGCTCACCAGCGGGCAATCAGCCCCAGCATTTT.

V and J are TRBV6-1 and TRBJ1-6, with 8 nucleotides matching TRBD1. V was clipped by 2 bases and J by 6 bases; unmatched bases: 6. CDR1 is MNHNS and CDR2 is SASEGT in the germline V gene. The CDR3 contains 16 residues. As DNA, the CDR3 is TGTGCCAGCAGTGAACGCGCAGGGGGCTCTAATTCACCCCTCCACTTT. Its translation is CASSERAGGSNSPLHF.

The rearrangement joins TRBV18 to TRBJ2-2; the D is unclear. Germline V gives CDR1 KGHSH, CDR2 LQKENI. This CDR3 has 12 residues. The V end lost 4 bases, the J end lost 4 bases, and 4 bases lay between the germline ends. CDR3 DNA sequence: TGTGCCAGCTCACGGATCACCGGGGAGCTGTTTTTT. Its translation: CASSRITGELFF.

The chain recombines TRBV2 with TRBJ2-1; 8 nucleotides agree with TRBD2. V lost 3 bases to trimming and J lost 9 bases; unmatched junction nucleotides: 4. CDR1 is SNHLY, CDR2 FYNNEI, per germline. The CDR3 is made up of 13 amino acids. The CDR3 here is CASSDGGVGEQFF. Here the CDR3 DNA reads TGTGCCAGCAGTGACGGGGGGGTCGGTGAGCAGTTCTTC.

This rearrangement joins TRBV5-1 to TRBJ2-3; 9 bases are shared with TRBD1. The CDR3 has 15 residues. The J segment lost 4 bases and the V segment lost 0 bases, leaving 3 bases of the junction unmatched. Germline V lookup: CDR1 SGHRS, CDR2 YFSETQ. CDR3 protein: CASSLDRGRADTQYF. Here the CDR3 DNA reads TGCGCCAGCAGCTTGGACAGGGGGCGGGCAGATACGCAGTATTTT.

In its sample, this clone was seen a few times. This chain uses TRBV4-1 with TRBJ2-7; either TRBD1 or TRBD2 may supply D (6 bases each). V was pared by 0 bases and J by 7 bases, with 10 bases between. CDR1 is MGHRA and CDR2 is YSYEKL in the germline V gene. This CDR3 region has 13 residues. The CDR3 region is CASSQEGGREQYF. CDR3 nucleotide sequence: TGCGCCAGCAGCCAAGAAGGGGGGAGGGAGCAGTACTTC.

This clone was seen only once. The J gene is TRBJ1-5, the V gene TRBV29-1; TRBD1 agrees at 8 bases. V shed 7 bases and J 3 bases; nucleotides not matched to a gene: 5. The germline gives CDR1 SQVTM, CDR2 ANQGSEA. CDR3 length equals 13 residues. CDR3 sequence (DNA): TGCAGCGCCTCGGACAGGGTCAATCAGCCCCAGCATTTT. Translating gives CSASDRVNQPQHF.

The CDR3 bases are TGTGCCAGCAGCCAAGCCGGGAACGTCGAGACCCAGTACTTC. This encodes CASSQAGNVETQYF. The V call is TRBV4-2, the J call TRBJ2-5; a weak D match, TRBD2 (5 bases). The CDR3 runs 14 residues. The V end was cut by 1 base, the J end by 5 bases, with 11 bases between. The germline V gene has CDR1 LGHNA and CDR2 YNFKEQ.

The chain joins TRBV5-4 to TRBJ1-1; D is unresolved. In germline, CDR1 is SGHNT, CDR2 YYREEE (reference sequence). The CDR3 contains 13 residues. V lost 4 bases to trimming and J lost 5 bases, with 12 bases between them. The CDR3 DNA reads as TGTGCCAGCAGCCTCTATGACGAAACTGAAGCTTTCTTT. Translated: CASSLYDETEAFF.

The V and J genes are TRBV6-5 and TRBJ2-7; 8 bases fit TRBD1. The V gene end was trimmed by 6 bases and the J gene end by 3 bases; junction bases not matched to a gene: 7. The CDR3 is 14 amino acids. The germline V gene encodes CDR1 MNHEY and CDR2 SVGAGI. CDR3 sequence (DNA): TGTGCCAGCAGGGGGACAGGCGAGAGCTACGAGCAGTACTTC. It encodes CASRGTGESYEQYF.

This chain connects TRBV5-1 to TRBJ1-5; D may be TRBD1 (5 bases). The germline V and J ends were trimmed by 4 bases and 5 bases, with 13 bases remaining between them. This CDR3 contains 14 residues. Germline lookup yields CDR1 SGHRS and CDR2 YFSETQ. The CDR3 DNA follows: TGCGCCAGCAGCCGAGGGGAAGTCGATCAGCCCCAGCATTTT. Amino acids: CASSRGEVDQPQHF.